Each of the 9 T cell receptor beta chains below was sequenced from the same sample in a study of shared clonotypes between healthy human individuals. Assay used: immunoSEQ multiplex PCR; TCRdb lists only in-frame clones, some missing. The sample contains hundreds of thousands of clones, about 78% of which appear only once. What was sequenced was memory CD4+ T cells sorted from blood. Subset described: CD45RA-negative fraction. The receptors derive from a woman aged 25 to 39 in good health.

The sample holds a few counts of this clone. The gene calls are TRBV7-9 and TRBJ2-3; 10 bases map to TRBD2. With 1 base clipped from V and 7 bases from J, the junction kept 5 bases outside the gene matches. The CDR3 has 15 amino acids. The germline CDR1 and CDR2 sequences are SEHNR and FQNEAQ (reference sequence). The DNA of the CDR3 is TGTGCCAGCAGCTTAGGTCTAGCGGGAGCCAATACGCAGTATTTT. This sequence encodes CASSLGLAGANTQYF.

This chain connects TRBV19 to TRBJ2-7, with a possible D match to TRBD2 (7 bases). This CDR3 spans 16 amino acids. The V gene lost 6 bases and the J gene lost 3 bases, with 21 bases spanning the gap. Germline CDR1 reads LNHDA; CDR2 reads SQIVND (reference sequence). Written as DNA, the CDR3 is TGTGCCAGTAGCCGAGGGGGGGCTAGCGAACACTACGAGCAGTACTTC. Protein product: CASSRGGASEHYEQYF. Full variable domain (outside the CDR3, taken from reference TRBV19 and TRBJ2-7): DGGITQSPKYLFRKEGQNVTLSCEQNLNHDAMYWYRQDPGQGLRLIYYSQIVNDFQKGDIAEGYSVSREKKESFPLTVTSAQKNPTAFYLCASSRGGASEHYEQYFGPGTRLTVT.

The chain combines TRBV11-2 with TRBJ2-7; D ambiguous. The germline V gene encodes CDR1 SGHAT and CDR2 FQNNGV. The CDR3 has 14 amino acids. Trimming took off 3 bases at V and 0 bases at J, with 9 bases between the two ends. The CDR3 nucleotides are TGTGCCAGCAGCTTTCAGGTATCCTCCTACGAGCAGTACTTC. The encoded protein is CASSFQVSSYEQYF.

This sequence joins TRBV9 and TRBJ2-7, with 8 bases lining up with TRBD1. The CDR3 totals 15 residues. The germline CDR1 and CDR2 sequences are SGDLS and YYNGEE. The V segment lost 2 bases and the J segment 3 bases; nucleotides outside the gene matches: 7. In nucleotides, the CDR3 is TGTGCCAGCAGCGTCGGGAACAGGGGGATCTACGAGCAGTACTTC. This gives the protein CASSVGNRGIYEQYF.

This clone was observed once. V and J are TRBV18 and TRBJ1-4; D uncertain. The V end lost 4 bases, the J end lost 5 bases, and 8 bases lay between the germline ends. Germline assignment: CDR1 KGHSH and CDR2 LQKENI. This CDR3 spans 13 amino acids. In DNA form, the CDR3 reads TGTGCCAGCTCACGTGCTCTCAATGAAAAACTGTTTTTT. It encodes CASSRALNEKLFF.

The gene calls are TRBV7-9 and TRBJ2-1, with D unresolved. The germline CDR1 and CDR2 sequences are SEHNR and FQNEAQ (reference sequence). CDR3 length equals 13 residues. Trimming cost V 3 bases and J 7 bases, with 10 bases left between them. CDR3 nucleotides: TGTGCCAGCAGCTTTGTTGTACGTAATGAGCAGTTCTTC. This translates into CASSFVVRNEQFF.

As to this clone: A far bigger clonotype differs at one base, so this is likely a read error. The chain is built from TRBV11-1 and TRBJ1-1; 7 bases line up with TRBD1. Germline V gives CDR1 SGHAT, CDR2 FQDESV (reference sequence). The CDR3 totals 13 residues. J gave up 3 bases and V 4 bases, and 2 bases lay outside the gene matches. For the CDR3, the DNA is TGTGCCAGCAGCTCGCAGGGGGACACTGAAGCTTTCTTT. Translating it yields CASSSQGDTEAFF.

This chain joins TRBV7-2 and TRBJ2-1; no definite D call. Trimming took 1 base from V and 6 from J, leaving 13 bases between them. This CDR3 contains 15 residues. Germline V gene sequence: CDR1 SGHTA, CDR2 FQGNSA. The CDR3 is CASSLVVIARNEQFF. CDR3 in DNA: TGTGCCAGCAGCTTAGTGGTAATAGCACGCAATGAGCAGTTCTTC.

The chain recombines TRBV29-1 with TRBJ1-1; D call uncertain. Trimming removed 7 bases at V and 1 base at J, with 10 bases between. Germline V gene sequence: CDR1 SQVTM, CDR2 ANQGSEA. The CDR3 consists of 12 residues. DNA for the CDR3: TGCAGCGGGGGTGGAGGGAACACTGAAGCTTTCTTT. Residues: CSGGGGNTEAFF.